The entry that follows covers one T cell receptor beta chain sequence. The data derive from a study of blood T cell repertoires in COVID-19. The wider study: Samples of COVID-19 (acute and convalescent) were obtained from the United States, Italy and Spain. Nucleic acid was either cDNA or gDNA, and it came from T cells, B-cell-depleted T cells, or PBMCs.

Authors' data handling: Quantification of nucleated cells was approximated via reference gene primer amplification. The data were produced by immunoSEQ multiplex PCR, yet TCRdb's version contains in-frame clones alone and is incomplete. From that table come the V and J calls and clone size; the DNA was used to work out D and trimming. Seen here are about 220,000 clones, less than 90% observed once, and the top ten hold 5.1%. With V trimmed by 6 bases and J by 6 bases, 7 bases remained unmatched. There are 13 residues in the CDR3. Germline V lookup: CDR1 SQVTM, CDR2 ANQGSEA. The TCR sequence derives from a woman aged 55 to 70 who had recovered from COVID-19. The V gene is TRBV29-1, the J gene TRBJ1-2, with 10 bases identical to TRBD1. The sample taken for sequencing was peripheral blood. The CDR3, as DNA: TGCAGCGTGGGGGACAGGGGAAAGGATGGCTACACCTTC. Its translation: CSVGDRGKDGYTF. Based on the CDR3 plus reference TRBV29-1 and TRBJ1-2, the full variable domain is SAVISQKPSRDICQRGTSLTIQCQVDSQVTMMFWYRQQPGQSLTLIATANQGSEATYESGFVIDKFPISRPNLTFSTLTVSNMSPEDSSIYLCSVGDRGKDGYTFGSGTRLTVV.